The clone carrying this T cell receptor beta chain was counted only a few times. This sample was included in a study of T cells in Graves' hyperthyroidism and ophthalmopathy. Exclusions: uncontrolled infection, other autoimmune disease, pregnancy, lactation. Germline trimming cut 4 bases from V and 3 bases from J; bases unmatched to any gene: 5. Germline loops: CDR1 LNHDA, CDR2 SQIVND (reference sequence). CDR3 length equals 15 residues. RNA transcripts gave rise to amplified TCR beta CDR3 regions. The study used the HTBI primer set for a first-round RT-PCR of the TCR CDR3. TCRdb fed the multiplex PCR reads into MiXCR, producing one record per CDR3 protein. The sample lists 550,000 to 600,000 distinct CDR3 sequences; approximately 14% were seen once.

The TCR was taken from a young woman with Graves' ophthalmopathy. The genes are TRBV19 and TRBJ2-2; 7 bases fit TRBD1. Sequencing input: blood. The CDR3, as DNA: TGTGCCAGTAGTAGGGGACAGACCTACACCGGGGAGCTGTTTTTT. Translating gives CASSRGQTYTGELFF. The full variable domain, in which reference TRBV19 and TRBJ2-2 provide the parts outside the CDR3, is DGGITQSPKYLFRKEGQNVTLSCEQNLNHDAMYWYRQDPGQGLRLIYYSQIVNDFQKGDIAEGYSVSREKKESFPLTVTSAQKNPTAFYLCASSRGQTYTGELFFGEGSRLTVL.